This record concerns one TCR beta chain sequence. The target of this receptor is not known. No qualities accompany the bases; no much larger clone lies one base away. This specimen belongs to a study of T cell responses to AZD1222 COVID-19 vaccine (dated by TCRdb to 2020 to 2023). In the study overall: Because spike-specific TCR depth and breadth did not differ between the two schedules, AZD1222 recipients who got a second dose at roughly 4 weeks were pooled with those who got a second dose at roughly 12 weeks. A total of more than 230 trial participants underwent TCR sequencing, of whom more than 200 had received two doses of AZD1222 and about 26 had received two doses of the MenACWY control vaccine. Enrollment into the trials was organized by age into subgroups of 18-55, 56-69 and 70-plus years, and those subgroups contained approximately 160, 26 and 62 TCR-sequenced participants, respectively. What the authors observed across the whole study: The vaccine-associated CD4 TCRs covered the entire spike protein, and the dominant responses fell in regions 160-218 and 743-854. A significant rise in spike-specific TCR breadth and depth was observed after two AZD1222 doses relative to day 0 and relative to MenACWY recipients. Because no samples from the day 14 peak response were available, repertoires could be characterized only after the peak T cell response. In the small 56-69-year group, the increase in depth fell short of significance, most likely because of low power. Only six AZD1222 recipients were SARS-CoV-2 seropositive at baseline, limiting conclusions about previously exposed vaccinees. Reportedly, close to half of the unique spike-specific TCRs recognized epitopes lying outside the regions that are mutated in the B.1.351 and B.1.1.7 variants. Participants were mostly white British and included more females than males, and it was suggested by the authors that clonal diversity may have been underestimated.

The CDR3 regions of human TCRbeta chains were subjected to immunosequencing. In the authors' own workflow: Repertoire TCRs were checked for matches against a reference library of SARS-CoV-2-specific TCRs that had been generated using the MIRA antigen-specificity platform. Breadth was defined as the fraction of unique TCRs that were SARS-CoV-2-associated, and depth was defined as the fraction of total T cells that were SARS-CoV-2-associated. Using the MIRA data, each spike-specific TCR was assigned both to the spike region to which the TCR was reactive and to a CD4 or CD8 class. Log10-transformed breadth and depth values were compared by one-way ANOVA with Sidak's multiple comparisons tests. This immuneACCESS table, as held by TCRdb, lists in-frame sequences with V and J called but not all clones. Of the missing ones, under half trace to an unresolved V gene in checked studies; the others have no known cause. V, J and clone size are taken as reported in that table, and D and trimming were inferred from the DNA itself. A total of about 170,000 clones appear in this sample, 90% to 95% of them only once. Around 4% of the sample lies in the top ten.

The time point label, read with the paper, signifies: baseline before first vaccination. Vaccinee samples came from UK trials COV001 and COV002, including a single-blind randomized controlled phase 2/3 trial of AZD1222 (ChAdOx1 nCoV-19) in healthy adults. Trial participant PBMC samples were collected at day 0 and day 28 after the second dose for TCRbeta chain sequencing. Compared with germline, V lacks 4 bases and J lacks 5 bases; bases without a gene match: 12. Per the germline V gene (reference sequence), GTSNPN is the CDR1 and SVGIG is the CDR2. The CDR3 holds 15 amino acids from the cysteine to the phenylalanine. The only DNA kept is the CDR3, 45 bases in frame from the first base.

This receptor chain uses TRBV30 and TRBJ2-7; the junction holds 9 bases that match TRBD1. The source is an adult in good health. The specimen comprised peripheral blood, sampled on day 0 of AZD1222 vaccination. The nucleotide sequence is given as TGTGCCTGGAATGAGTATGGGACAGGGACCCACGAGCAGTACTTC. The translation is CAWNEYGTGTHEQYF. The reference TRBV30 and TRBJ2-7 proteins fill in what lies around the CDR3, so the full variable domain reads SQTIHQWPATLVQPVGSPLSLECTVEGTSNPNLYWYRQAAGRGLQLLFYSVGIGQISSEVPQNLSASRPQDRQFILSSKKLLLSDSGFYLCAWNEYGTGTHEQYFGPGTRLTVT.